The 30 T cell receptor beta chains in this list originate from one sample, sequenced in a study of blood T cells in healthy people across ages. A second about 6 to 12 cycle PCR used barcoded and J-beta primers. TCRdb analysed the 5' RACE reads with MiXCR anew, one entry per CDR3 protein. The top ten hold over 5% of the sample, which has 1,500,000 or so distinct CDR3 sequences, 59% seen once. The sequenced sample consisted of blood. These receptors were taken from a man between 18 and 29 years old in good health.

This clonotype was found a few times. The chain carries TRBV7-9 and TRBJ1-2; D uncertain. V lost 0 bases, J lost 8 bases, and 13 bases lay in between. Germline V gene sequence: CDR1 SEHNR, CDR2 FQNEAQ (reference sequence). This CDR3 has 14 amino acids. DNA for the CDR3: TGTGCCAGCAGCTTAGCGTCTTCTACCCCAGGCTACACCTTC. Encoded protein: CASSLASSTPGYTF.

The table lists this clonotype with a count of one. The J gene is TRBJ1-4, the V gene TRBV28; D not certain. V lost 5 bases and J lost 6, with 13 bases in between. This CDR3 is built from 14 residues. CDR1 and CDR2 (germline): MDHEN, SYDVKM. This CDR3 is CASSATESYEKLFF. The CDR3 DNA reads as TGTGCCAGCAGTGCGACGGAATCTTATGAAAAACTGTTTTTT.

The V call is TRBV11-2, the J call TRBJ1-6; D might be TRBD1 (6 bases). There are 15 residues in the CDR3. Germline CDR1 is SGHAT and CDR2 is FQNNGV. Trimming pared 5 bases from V and 6 bases from J, leaving 14 bases between. The CDR3 DNA is TGTGCCAGCAGCCTCACAGGGAAGGGTAATTCACCCCTCCACTTT. Its translation: CASSLTGKGNSPLHF.

Note on this clonotype: This CDR3 fails to terminate in the conserved phenylalanine or tryptophan, so it likely reflects a read error. The limits of the CDR3 on the DNA are not certain, so only TCRdb's listed CDR3 is given. The chain carries TRBV7-2 and TRBJ1-6; the D call in the table, TRBD1, was not verified against the DNA. The CDR3 totals 14 residues, both ends included. Per the germline V gene, CDR1 is SGHTA and CDR2 is FQGNSA. CDR3 residues: CASSPLGGNSPLQV.

This clonotype showed up just a few times. The V gene is TRBV4-1, the J gene TRBJ1-6; D unresolved. The V gene lost 0 bases and the J gene lost 8 bases, with 11 bases spanning the gap. The CDR3 length is 15 residues. The germline V gene encodes CDR1 MGHRA and CDR2 YSYEKL. The CDR3 DNA is TGCGCCAGCAGCCAAGAGCCGTCCCCGGATTCACCCCTCCACTTT. As protein: CASSQEPSPDSPLHF.

The chain carries TRBV12-3 or TRBV12-4 and TRBJ1-2; D is possibly TRBD1 (5 bases). V was clipped by 5 bases and J by 10 bases, with 17 bases between them. This CDR3 is 13 amino acids long. The CDR3 region has the DNA TGTGCCAGCAGTCCAACAGTGAGAGGGGTCTACACCTTC. Amino acid sequence: CASSPTVRGVYTF.

As for this clonotype: The missing conserved phenylalanine or tryptophan at the end of this CDR3 makes a read error likely. V usage is TRBV5-1 and J usage is TRBJ1-2; 8 bases line up with TRBD1. Trimming at V came to 3 bases and at J to 4 bases, leaving 8 bases not matched to a gene. Germline values: CDR1 SGHRS, CDR2 YFSETQ. CDR3 length equals 15 residues. The CDR3 loop reads CASSWAVTGGYGYTV. The CDR3 DNA is TGCGCCAGCAGCTGGGCCGTAACAGGGGGCTATGGCTACACCGTC.

The V call is TRBV10-3, the J call TRBJ2-1; 15 nucleotides align to TRBD2. V lost 6 bases and J lost 4; bases outside the gene matches: 7. Germline lookup yields CDR1 ENHRY and CDR2 SYGVKD. The CDR3 sequence is 17 residues long. The CDR3 DNA follows: TGTGCCATCAGCGACTCCGGGACTAGCGGGGGGTACAATGAGCAGTTCTTC. Translating it yields CAISDSGTSGGYNEQFF.

This chain uses TRBV20-1 with TRBJ2-1, with D possibly being TRBD2 (6 bases). Between the trimmed V and J ends, which lost 6 bases and 4 bases, there was a span of 16 bases. Germline CDR1 DFQATT, CDR2 SNEGSKA (reference sequence). The CDR3 is 14 amino acids. The CDR3 reads CSARRGAGYNEQFF. The CDR3 nucleotides read TGCAGTGCCAGACGAGGGGCGGGGTACAATGAGCAGTTCTTC.

The CDR3 DNA sequence: TGCAGTGCTAGCTGGGGGGGGCTCTACGAGCAGTACTTC. This encodes CSASWGGLYEQYF. The chain uses TRBV20-1 and TRBJ2-7; a possible D gene is TRBD2 (7 bases). CDR3 length: 13 residues. Germline assignment: CDR1 DFQATT and CDR2 SNEGSKA (reference sequence). The V end lost 3 bases, the J end lost 3 bases, and 12 bases lay between the germline ends.

V is TRBV6-2 or TRBV6-3 and J is TRBJ1-1, with D unclear. Germline CDR1 is MNHEY and CDR2 is SVGEGT. Trimming stripped 0 bases from V and 7 bases from J, with 9 bases between. The CDR3 consists of 13 residues. CDR3 in DNA: TGTGCCAGCAGTTACTCGGACTTAAATGAAGCTTTCTTT. It is translated as CASSYSDLNEAFF.

The gene calls are TRBV12-3 or TRBV12-4 and TRBJ2-5, with 8 bases that match TRBD2. CDR3 length equals 18 residues. The ends lost 3 bases at V and 4 bases at J; junction bases unmatched: 16. The CDR3 DNA follows: TGTGCCAGCAGTTTGGGGAGCGGGGGCGCAAAGTTCGCAGAGACCCAGTACTTC. Translation: CASSLGSGGAKFAETQYF.

J is TRBJ2-3 and V is TRBV5-1; tentative D call: TRBD1 (6 bases). CDR1 and CDR2 from the germline V gene are SGHRS and YFSETQ. There are 14 residues in the CDR3. V was clipped by 3 bases and J by 4 bases, with 12 bases between them. CDR3 sequence: CASSSEPGADTQYF. CDR3 DNA: TGCGCCAGCAGCTCTGAACCAGGGGCAGATACGCAGTATTTT.

This sequence joins TRBV7-8 and TRBJ2-1, with D possibly matching TRBD2 (6 bases). The ends were cut back, 4 bases at V and 5 bases at J, with 15 bases in the middle. CDR1 and CDR2 (germline): SGHVS, FQNEAQ. CDR3 length equals 15 residues. CDR3 sequence: CASSCGGPQDNEQFF. CDR3 coding DNA: TGTGCCAGCAGCTGCGGAGGGCCCCAGGACAATGAGCAGTTCTTC.

This clonotype was seen a handful of times. The chain is built from TRBV20-1 and TRBJ2-1, with TRBD2 identical over 7 bases. The J segment lost 3 bases and the V segment lost 2 bases, leaving 4 bases of the junction unmatched. Germline V gene sequence: CDR1 DFQATT, CDR2 SNEGSKA (reference sequence). CDR3 length equals 14 residues. The CDR3 nucleotides read TGCAGTGCTAGACTAGCGGTCCACTACAATGAGCAGTTCTTC. It encodes CSARLAVHYNEQFF.

This clonotype was counted only a few times. V and J are TRBV4-1 and TRBJ1-2, with a tentative D call TRBD1 (6 bases). This CDR3 is 17 amino acids long. Germline CDR1 reads MGHRA; CDR2 reads YSYEKL. V lost 3 bases to trimming and J lost 4 bases, with 21 bases between them. CDR3 amino acids: CASSHTHTDSKFYGYTF. CDR3 sequence (DNA): TGCGCCAGCAGCCACACCCATACGGACAGTAAATTCTATGGCTACACCTTC.

This sequence joins TRBV5-1 and TRBJ2-5; 9 positions match TRBD2. In germline, CDR1 is SGHRS, CDR2 YFSETQ. This CDR3 has 16 amino acids. V was pared by 0 bases and J by 1 base, with 4 bases of the junction left unmatched. CDR3 nucleotide sequence: TGCGCCAGCAGCTTGGTTCTAGCGGGGACCCAAGAGACCCAGTACTTC. Its translation is CASSLVLAGTQETQYF.

The genes are TRBV11-3 and TRBJ2-2; D is perhaps TRBD2 (6 bases). V was trimmed by 5 bases and J by 7 bases, leaving 17 bases between them. This CDR3 has 15 residues. Germline V gene sequence: CDR1 SGHNT, CDR2 YENEEA. This chain's CDR3 is CASSPMRGGGGELFF. The CDR3 DNA sequence: TGTGCCAGCAGCCCCATGCGGGGAGGTGGCGGGGAGCTGTTTTTT.

V and J are TRBV5-6 and TRBJ2-7; D unresolved. The CDR3 covers 12 residues. V was shortened by 2 bases and J by 3 bases, with 6 bases between the two germline ends. The germline V gene has CDR1 SGHDT and CDR2 YYEEEE. The CDR3 protein is CASSFKYYEQYF. CDR3 DNA: TGTGCCAGCAGCTTTAAATACTACGAGCAGTACTTC.

The chain is built from TRBV10-3 and TRBJ2-2; D might be TRBD1 (5 bases). Trimming cost V 4 bases and J 3 bases, with 9 bases left between them. The CDR3 covers 14 residues. Germline CDR1 and CDR2: ENHRY and SYGVKD. CDR3 coding DNA: TGTGCCATCAGTGGTGTAGGGGACACCGGGGAGCTGTTTTTT. Translation gives CAISGVGDTGELFF.

This clonotype was counted a few times. The rearrangement links TRBV7-9 to TRBJ1-2; a weak D match, TRBD1 (6 bases). Looked up from germline, CDR1 is SEHNR and CDR2 is FQNEAQ (reference sequence). V was trimmed by 3 bases and J by 1 base, leaving 9 bases between them. This CDR3 region has 14 residues. CDR3 DNA sequence: TGTGCCAGCAGCTTTGAGGACAGTAACTATGGCTACACCTTC. Its translation is CASSFEDSNYGYTF.

This clonotype was found a few times. The chain employs TRBV29-1 and TRBJ2-1; D remains ambiguous. The germline V gene has CDR1 SQVTM and CDR2 ANQGSEA. This CDR3 region has 14 residues. With 4 bases removed from V and 6 bases from J, the gap between germline ends came to 16 bases. In DNA form, the CDR3 reads TGCAGCGTTGTAGTAGCAAGGGCTCCCAATGAGCAGTTCTTC. As protein: CSVVVARAPNEQFF.

The V gene is TRBV9, the J gene TRBJ1-3; D gene ambiguous. The CDR3 extends over 15 amino acids. Germline values: CDR1 SGDLS, CDR2 YYNGEE. V gave up 3 bases and J gave up 0 bases, with 10 bases separating them. Here the CDR3 reads CASSETGFSGNTIYF. DNA for the CDR3: TGTGCCAGCAGCGAGACGGGTTTCTCTGGAAACACCATATATTTT.

In this sample, this clonotype turned up once. The rearrangement joins TRBV6-5 to TRBJ1-1; D uncertain. The CDR3 totals 15 residues. Germline assignment: CDR1 MNHEY and CDR2 SVGAGI. Trimming removed 5 bases from V and 5 bases from J, with 18 bases in between. The CDR3 DNA sequence: TGTGCCAGCAGTCCCACAGAAGGGCAAGGGACTGAAGCTTTCTTT. Amino acid sequence: CASSPTEGQGTEAFF.

The chain uses TRBV28 and TRBJ2-4; 12 nucleotides match TRBD2. The DNA end is more similar to TRBJ2-5, so the J call may be wrong. The CDR3 contains 15 residues. Per germline, CDR1 MDHEN and CDR2 SYDVKM. CDR3 DNA sequence: TGTGCCAGCAGTTTACCTAGCGGGGGGGCGGAGACCCAGTACTTC. Amino acid sequence: CASSLPSGGAETQYF.

Here the CDR3 reads CASSLVDATGEAFF. The CDR3, as DNA: TGTGCCAGCAGCTTGGTAGACGCCACGGGTGAAGCTTTCTTT. The V gene is TRBV5-6, the J gene TRBJ1-1; no firm D call. Trimming shortened V by 0 bases and J by 7 bases, and 13 bases separated the two germline ends. The CDR3 covers 14 residues. The germline gives CDR1 SGHDT, CDR2 YYEEEE.

This chain uses TRBV7-9 with TRBJ2-7; 9 bases fit TRBD1. The assigned J gene may be wrong: the sequence end matches TRBJ2-5 better. This CDR3 spans 18 amino acids. Germline assignment: CDR1 SEHNR and CDR2 FQNEAQ (reference sequence). The CDR3 is CASSLGRGQGELEETQYF. CDR3 DNA: TGTGCCAGCAGCTTAGGCCGGGGACAGGGTGAATTGGAGGAGACCCAGTACTTC.

This chain joins TRBV6-5 and TRBJ2-3; no clear D gene. With 8 bases removed from V and 0 bases from J, the gap between germline ends came to 12 bases. From germline, CDR1 is MNHEY and CDR2 SVGAGI. This CDR3 comprises 14 residues. The CDR3 DNA follows: TGTGCCAGCTCCCCATATCCTAGCACAGATACGCAGTATTTT. Translating it yields CASSPYPSTDTQYF.

The chain recombines TRBV7-9 with TRBJ1-2; D is uncertain. V was trimmed by 5 bases and J by 8 bases, leaving 24 bases between them. Germline CDR1 reads SEHNR; CDR2 reads FQNEAQ (reference sequence). This CDR3 has 16 amino acids. DNA for the CDR3: TGTGCCAGCAGCGATTTTCGGGGTCGAAGTTTGGGCGGCTACACCTTC. Translation gives CASSDFRGRSLGGYTF.

V is TRBV6-2 or TRBV6-3 and J is TRBJ2-3, with 7 positions matching TRBD1. CDR3 length: 16 amino acids. Trimming removed 0 bases from V and 3 bases from J; junction bases left unmatched: 6. CDR1 and CDR2 from the germline V gene are MNHEY and SVGEGT. CDR3 sequence reads: CASSYSGQRVTDTQYF. The CDR3 DNA sequence: TGTGCCAGCAGTTACTCGGGACAGAGAGTAACAGATACGCAGTATTTT.